Listed below are T cell receptor beta chains from one sample, sequenced in a study of blood T cell repertoires in COVID-19. Only in-frame clones appear in the TCRdb table, and some are missing; sequencing was by immunoSEQ multiplex PCR. The sample includes 64,000 or so clones, roughly 85% of them seen just once. Sequenced material: peripheral blood. All receptors derive from a man in his forties with acute or convalescent COVID-19. CDR3s include the opening cysteine and the closing phenylalanine or tryptophan. The D gene is left open where the match is weak. The size field is filled for only some rows; it gives once, few, many or a size class.

V	size	J	D	DNA	CDR3
TRBV30	NA	TRBJ1-1	TRBD1	TGTGCCTGGAGTGTACAATACAGGGGAAGGACTGAAGCTTTCTTT	CAWSVQYRGRTEAFF
TRBV4-1	NA	TRBJ1-6	NA	TGCGCCAGCAGCCTAAACCCAGGGGTTCGGTCACCCCTCCACTTT	CASSLNPGVRSPLHF
TRBV5-1	NA	TRBJ1-3	NA	TGCGCCAGCAGCCGACAGACTGGGGGAAACACCATATATTTT	CASSRQTGGNTIYF
TRBV30	NA	TRBJ1-5	TRBD1	TGTGCCTGGAGGGTAACGGGACAGGGAAACAATCAGCCCCAGCATTTT	CAWRVTGQGNNQPQHF
TRBV30	once	TRBJ1-2	NA	TGTGCCTGGAGTATTCAGTTTCGTGACTATGGCTACACCTTC	CAWSIQFRDYGYTF
TRBV11-2	NA	TRBJ2-2	TRBD1	TGTGCCAGCAGCAGACAGGGGGCTCGAACCGGGGAGCTGTTTTTT	CASSRQGARTGELFF
TRBV27	once	TRBJ1-4	TRBD1	TGTGCCAGCAGTGAATACAGGGGAGCAGGAGAAAAACTGTTTTTT	CASSEYRGAGEKLFF
TRBV6-5	NA	TRBJ2-1	TRBD1	TGTGCCAGCAGGGGAAACAGGGGTTTGAGTTGGTTCTTC	CASRGNRGLSWFF
TRBV3-1/TRBV3-2	NA	TRBJ1-1	NA	TGTGCCAGCAGACCCGGGGTACTAGGCGGCACTGAAGCTTTCTTT	CASRPGVLGGTEAFF
TRBV29-1	NA	TRBJ2-2	NA	TGCAGCTATGACAATTTAGGGGAGCTGTTTTTT	CSYDNLGELFF
TRBV24-1	once	TRBJ1-1	TRBD1	TGTGCCACCAGTGGGGGACAGTCCCGAAAAGCTTTCTTT	CATSGGQSRKAFF
TRBV19	NA	TRBJ1-1	NA	TGTGCCAGTAGCATTAGCCTGAACACTGAAGCTTTCTTT	CASSISLNTEAFF
TRBV3-1/TRBV3-2	few	TRBJ2-7	TRBD2	TGTGCCAGCAGCCAAGAGGCGGTTAGCGGGGGATCGGGCTACGAGCAGTACTTC	CASSQEAVSGGSGYEQYF
TRBV19	NA	TRBJ1-5	NA	TGTGCCACCAAACGAGAGGAAGTGGGTAATCAGCCCCAGCATTTT	CATKREEVGNQPQHF
TRBV14	once	TRBJ1-2	NA	TGTGCCAGCAGCCCCTCGGGGGGAAAGACCTATGGCTACACCTTC	CASSPSGGKTYGYTF
TRBV4-2	once	TRBJ2-2	NA	TGTGCCAGCAGCCAAGGCCTCGATCCCTACGGGGACACCGGGGAGCTGTTTTTT	CASSQGLDPYGDTGELFF
TRBV29-1	NA	TRBJ1-2	NA	TGCAGCGTTGGGGGGACAAACTATGGCTACACCTTC	CSVGGTNYGYTF
TRBV6-5	NA	TRBJ2-1	NA	TGTGCCAGCAGTTACTCCCGGAGCTCCTACAATGAGCAGTTCTTC	CASSYSRSSYNEQFF
TRBV6-5	NA	TRBJ2-3	TRBD2	TGTGCCAGCACCCTAGCGGGGGGGCCAGATACGCAGTATTTT	CASTLAGGPDTQYF
TRBV25-1	NA	TRBJ2-7	TRBD2	TGTGCCAGCAGCTCTAGCGGGGGTAGCGAGCAGTACTTC	CASSSSGGSEQYF
TRBV30	few	TRBJ2-7	TRBD1	TGTGCCTGGAGTTACGGGACAGGGGGCATAGAGCAGTACTTC	CAWSYGTGGIEQYF
TRBV3-1/TRBV3-2	NA	TRBJ2-1	NA	TGTGCCAGCAGCTCCTACCATGAGCAGTTCTTC	CASSSYHEQFF
TRBV19	NA	TRBJ1-4	TRBD1	TGTGCCAGTAGTCCAGGGGGCGCCGGTACTGAAAAACTGTTTTTT	CASSPGGAGTEKLFF
TRBV9	NA	TRBJ1-4	TRBD1	TGTGCCAGCAGCGTAGGGCGGATGATCGGGACAGGGGGCGAAAAACTGTTTTTT	CASSVGRMIGTGGEKLFF
TRBV7-2	NA	TRBJ1-1	NA	TGTGCCAGCAGTCCATTCCCGGGACAAACTCCTGAAGCTTTCTTT	CASSPFPGQTPEAFF
TRBV18	NA	TRBJ2-5	NA	TGTGCCAGCTCACCTCCCAGACAGGCCCAGGGGACCCAGTACTTC	CASSPPRQAQGTQYF
TRBV18	NA	TRBJ2-3	NA	TGTGCCAGCTCCCAAAGCACAGATACGCAGTATTTT	CASSQSTDTQYF
TRBV29-1	NA	TRBJ2-3	TRBD1	TGCAGCGTTGCACAGGGGATAGATACGCAGTATTTT	CSVAQGIDTQYF
TRBV11-3	NA	TRBJ1-1	NA	TGTGCCAGCAGCTTAAGGACAGAGAACACTGAAGCTTTCTTT	CASSLRTENTEAFF
TRBV30	NA	TRBJ2-5	NA	TGTGCCTGGAGATGGGGCAAGAGGCAAGAGACCCAGTACTTC	CAWRWGKRQETQYF
TRBV25-1	NA	TRBJ1-5	NA	TGTGCCAGCCAGGACAAATTCGGGAATCAGCCCCAGCATTTT	CASQDKFGNQPQHF
TRBV6-5	few	TRBJ1-2	NA	TGTGCCAGCTGGTCACAGGCTCTCTATGGCTACACCTTC	CASWSQALYGYTF
TRBV12-3/TRBV12-4	few	TRBJ1-5	NA	TGTGCCAGCAGTTTCCAATTATCCGGGCCCCAGCATTTT	CASSFQLSGPQHF
TRBV6-1	NA	TRBJ1-2	TRBD1	TGTGCCAGCAGTGAAGCCCCGGGACAGGGGTATGGCTACACCTTC	CASSEAPGQGYGYTF
TRBV3-1/TRBV3-2	once	TRBJ1-2	NA	TGTGCCAGCAGCCAGGATTCCTGGGGCCTCTATGGCTACACCTTC	CASSQDSWGLYGYTF
TRBV6-4	NA	TRBJ2-3	TRBD2	TGTGCCAGCAGCTTGTCAGCGGGGTCTAGCACAGATACGCAGTATTTT	CASSLSAGSSTDTQYF
TRBV11-3	once	TRBJ2-2	TRBD2	TGTGCCAGCAGTTTCCAGCGGGGGGGCACCGGGGAGCTGTTTTTT	CASSFQRGGTGELFF
TRBV28	NA	TRBJ2-2	TRBD2	TGTGCCAGCCGGGAGGGGACCGGGGAGCTGTTTTTT	CASREGTGELFF
TRBV28	once	TRBJ1-4	TRBD1	TGTGCCAGCAGTTTCCTAGCGACAGGGGAGAAGGGTGAAAAACTGTTTTTT	CASSFLATGEKGEKLFF
TRBV3-1/TRBV3-2	NA	TRBJ2-7	NA	TGTGCCAGCAGTAAGACTGGAGGAGAGCAGTACTTC	CASSKTGGEQYF
TRBV3-1/TRBV3-2	NA	TRBJ2-5	NA	TGTGCCAGCAGCCAGCAAGGCGGGTGGTACTTC	CASSQQGGWYF
TRBV4-1	NA	TRBJ1-2	NA	TGCGCCAGCAGCCAATCGCTGGGGAGAGTTAACTATGGCTACACCTTC	CASSQSLGRVNYGYTF
TRBV10-3	NA	TRBJ2-1	TRBD2	TGTGCCGCATCGGGAGGCAATGAGCAGTTCTTC	CAASGGNEQFF
TRBV3-1/TRBV3-2	NA	TRBJ2-2	NA	TGTGCCAGCAGCCTTTTCAGGGCCGGGGAGCTGTTTTTT	CASSLFRAGELFF
TRBV9	NA	TRBJ1-2	TRBD1	TGTGCCAGCAGACAGGGGGTCTATGGCTACACCTTC	CASRQGVYGYTF
TRBV19	NA	TRBJ1-1	TRBD1	TGTGCCAGTAGTATTCAGGGGGCCACTGAAGCTTTCTTT	CASSIQGATEAFF
TRBV7-2	NA	TRBJ1-1	NA	TGTGCCAGCAGCTTTACCCCAGGGGACACTGAAGCTTTCTTT	CASSFTPGDTEAFF
TRBV18	NA	TRBJ1-1	NA	TGTGCCAGCTCTCTCATACAGGGTAATACTGAAGCTTTCTTT	CASSLIQGNTEAFF
TRBV10-1	NA	TRBJ2-1	TRBD2	TGCGCCAGCAGTGTTAATCTAGCGGCGGAGCAGTTCTTC	CASSVNLAAEQFF
TRBV7-8	NA	TRBJ2-7	TRBD1	TGTGCCAGCAGCTCCACAGGGGCGCCAAACGAGCAGTACTTC	CASSSTGAPNEQYF
TRBV11-2	NA	TRBJ2-7	TRBD1	TGTGCCAGCAGCCGGACAGGTACCTACGAGCAGTACTTC	CASSRTGTYEQYF
TRBV19	NA	TRBJ1-1	NA	TGTGCCACAAAAACTCAAACAGGAATCACTGAAGCTTTCTTT	CATKTQTGITEAFF
TRBV2	once	TRBJ1-5	NA	TGTGCCAGCGGGGCCGGTAGCAATCAGCCCCAGCATTTT	CASGAGSNQPQHF
TRBV25-1	NA	TRBJ1-2	NA	TGTGCCAGCAGTGACAATTGGGGGGATAAGGGTGGCTACACCTTC	CASSDNWGDKGGYTF
TRBV11-2	NA	TRBJ2-5	NA	TGTGCCAGCAGCTTAGAACTCGGCGGAAAGACCCAGTACTTC	CASSLELGGKTQYF
TRBV2	NA	TRBJ2-5	NA	TGTGCCAGCAGTGACAATACAGGGACCCAGTACTTC	CASSDNTGTQYF
TRBV7-3	NA	TRBJ2-3	NA	TGTGCCAGCAGTTCGAAGCCAGATACGCAGTATTTT	CASSSKPDTQYF
TRBV16	NA	TRBJ1-4	NA	TGTGCCAGCAGCCAATCCGGCAGACAGAATGAAAAACTGTTTTTT	CASSQSGRQNEKLFF
TRBV29-1	NA	TRBJ2-5	NA	TGCAGCGTTCTGGGGCGCGCTCCGGAGACCCAGTACTTC	CSVLGRAPETQYF
TRBV27	NA	TRBJ2-2	NA	TGTGCCAGCAGTTTACGGGACAATCGGGAGCTGTTTTTT	CASSLRDNRELFF